The rows below give T cell receptor beta chains drawn from one sample of a study of blood T cell repertoires in COVID-19. Sequencing used immunoSEQ multiplex PCR; TCRdb keeps in-frame clones, though not all of them. The table includes approximately 50,000 clones, 84% detected once. The sample comprised peripheral blood. The receptor set was obtained from a human donor in a cohort sampled during active COVID-19. The CDR3 runs from the conserved cysteine through the conserved F or W. D genes are given only for firm matches. A row's size may be missing; if present it is once, few, many or a size class.

D gene | J gene | V gene | clone size | CDR3 DNA | CDR3 protein
TRBD2 | TRBJ2-1 | TRBV18 | . | TGTGCCAGCTCACCAACAGCGGGAGACAATGAGCAGTTCTTC | CASSPTAGDNEQFF
. | TRBJ1-2 | TRBV28 | . | TGTGCCAGCAGTTTACCAGGGCGGATTGGCTACACCTTC | CASSLPGRIGYTF
. | TRBJ2-7 | TRBV13 | few | TGTGCCAGCAGCTTAGGGGACAGAAATCCCTACGAGCAGTACTTC | CASSLGDRNPYEQYF
. | TRBJ2-3 | TRBV5-4 | . | TGTGCCAGCAGCTTGTATTCGGGAGTAATGACAGATACGCAGTATTTT | CASSLYSGVMTDTQYF
. | TRBJ2-5 | TRBV11-1 | . | TGTGCCAGCAGCTTCCAGGAAGAGACCCAGTACTTC | CASSFQEETQYF
TRBD2 | TRBJ2-1 | TRBV10-3 | . | TGTGCCATCACCCAGGGACTAGCGGTTGGGAATGAGCAGTTCTTC | CAITQGLAVGNEQFF
TRBD2 | TRBJ2-1 | TRBV12-3/TRBV12-4 | . | TGTGCCAGCAGGGAACTAGCGAACAATGAGCAGTTCTTC | CASRELANNEQFF
TRBD1 | TRBJ1-4 | TRBV5-1 | few | TGCGCCAGCCAGGGACAGGGAGATGAAAAACTGTTTTTT | CASQGQGDEKLFF
TRBD2 | TRBJ2-1 | TRBV4-1 | . | TGCGCCAGCAGCCAAGTCGCCTCTACTAGCGGGAGGAAATACAATGAGCAGTTCTTC | CASSQVASTSGRKYNEQFF
. | TRBJ1-1 | TRBV6-5 | few | TGTGCCAGCAGTTACACTGGACTGAAGAACACTGAAGCTTTCTTT | CASSYTGLKNTEAFF
. | TRBJ1-6 | TRBV27 | once | TGTGCCAGCAGTTTCGGAGAGTCACCCCTCCACTTT | CASSFGESPLHF
. | TRBJ2-2 | TRBV6-5 | few | TGTGCCAGCAGCCCCGGACAGAACACCGGGGAGCTGTTTTTT | CASSPGQNTGELFF
TRBD2 | TRBJ2-1 | TRBV5-1 | . | TGCGCCAGCAACCCTGCTAGCGGGAGCTACAATGAGCAGTTCTTC | CASNPASGSYNEQFF
TRBD1 | TRBJ1-1 | TRBV28 | . | TGTGCCAGCAGCCAGGGACAGGAGAAAGCTTTCTTT | CASSQGQEKAFF
TRBD1 | TRBJ1-2 | TRBV11-2 | once | TGTGCCAGCAGTCCTGGACAGGGGGCCTATGGCTACACCTTC | CASSPGQGAYGYTF
. | TRBJ2-7 | TRBV18 | . | TGTGCCAGCTCACCCAGTGGCGGGTCCCACGAGCAGTACTTC | CASSPSGGSHEQYF
. | TRBJ2-2 | TRBV7-3 | . | TGTGCCAGCAGCCCCATACTAAACACCGGGGAGCTGTTTTTT | CASSPILNTGELFF
. | TRBJ2-3 | TRBV4-3 | . | TGCGCCAGCAGCCAAGACCGGAGGGGCACAGATACGCAGTATTTT | CASSQDRRGTDTQYF
. | TRBJ1-4 | TRBV11-3 | . | TGTGCCAGCAGCCAAACTCGGGGTGGTGAAAAACTGTTTTTT | CASSQTRGGEKLFF
TRBD1 | TRBJ2-2 | TRBV4-2 | . | TGTGCCAGCAGCCAAGAGTACAGGGGCACCGGGGAGCTGTTTTTT | CASSQEYRGTGELFF
. | TRBJ2-1 | TRBV5-1 | . | TGCGCCAGCAGCCTTGCGGGGAACAATGAGCAGTTCTTC | CASSLAGNNEQFF
. | TRBJ1-1 | TRBV11-3 | . | TGTGCCAGCAGCTTAGTGGGCCAGATCACTGAAGCTTTCTTT | CASSLVGQITEAFF
TRBD2 | TRBJ2-3 | TRBV7-6 | . | TGTGCCAGCAGCTTAGGGGGGGCTAGCGGGAGCCCAGATACGCAGTATTTT | CASSLGGASGSPDTQYF
TRBD1 | TRBJ2-7 | TRBV2 | once | TGTGCCAGCAGAGACCGGACAGGCGTCTACGAGCAGTACTTC | CASRDRTGVYEQYF
. | TRBJ1-1 | TRBV7-2 | few | TGTGCCAGCAGCACCCGGTCTGGTAGGGGAACTGAAGCTTTCTTT | CASSTRSGRGTEAFF
. | TRBJ1-1 | TRBV9 | . | TGTGCCAGCAGCGTGGGACATCGGAACGCTGAAGCTTTCTTT | CASSVGHRNAEAFF
. | TRBJ2-2 | TRBV3-1/TRBV3-2 | . | TGTGCCAGCAGCCAAGAAGGACGACTAGTGACGAACACCGGGGAGCTGTTTTTT | CASSQEGRLVTNTGELFF
TRBD2 | TRBJ2-3 | TRBV11-2 | . | TGTGCCAGCAGCTACCTAGCGGGAGGCACAGATACGCAGTATTTT | CASSYLAGGTDTQYF
. | TRBJ1-5 | TRBV2 | . | TGTGCCAGCAGGCGGTTAGTCGATCAGCCCCAGCATTTT | CASRRLVDQPQHF
TRBD1 | TRBJ2-3 | TRBV25-1 | once | TGTGCCAGCAGTGAACTAGGACAGGGAACAGATACGCAGTATTTT | CASSELGQGTDTQYF
TRBD2 | TRBJ2-2 | TRBV28 | . | TGTGCCAGCAGTAGGACTAGCCCGAACACCGGGGAGCTGTTTTTT | CASSRTSPNTGELFF
TRBD2 | TRBJ2-3 | TRBV28 | . | TGTGCCAGCAGTTCTCTCGATCTAGCGGGAGCTTTTGAAGCAGATACGCAGTATTTT | CASSSLDLAGAFEADTQYF